The 32 T cell receptor beta chains below all came from one sample that was sequenced in a study of CD8+CD57+ T cells in acquired aplastic anemia. The TCR beta profiling, which covered VDJ combination and CDR3 sequence, was carried out using genomic DNA as the template. TCRdb passed the reads through MiXCR, listing each CDR3 protein once. The repertoire includes over 40,000 distinct CDR3 sequences, approximately 78% of them detected once, and around 34% sits in the top ten. Sequencing input: sorted CD4+, CD8+, or CD8+CD57+ T cells (not recorded which) from PBMCs. All receptors come from a human donor in good health, serving as a control.

V gene TRBV10-3 combines with J gene TRBJ2-7; perhaps D is TRBD1 or TRBD2 (6 bases each). V dropped 0 bases and J dropped 4 bases, with 19 bases sitting between them. The CDR3 is made up of 17 amino acids. Germline CDR1 is ENHRY and CDR2 is SYGVKD. CDR3 amino acids: CAISESSGPQGGYEQYF. The CDR3 region has the DNA TGTGCCATCAGTGAGTCTAGCGGTCCCCAAGGGGGGTACGAGCAGTACTTC.

V is TRBV9 and J is TRBJ2-7; TRBD2 agrees at 7 bases. This CDR3 is 17 amino acids long. Germline assignment: CDR1 SGDLS and CDR2 YYNGEE. After removal of 0 bases from V and 5 bases from J, the junction contained 14 bases not matched to a gene. Here the CDR3 DNA reads TGTGCCAGCAGCGTAGAGGGAGGGAGGGCAGGTCGGGACGAGCAGTACTTC. Amino acids: CASSVEGGRAGRDEQYF.

The J gene is TRBJ2-1, the V gene TRBV10-2; 7 positions match TRBD1. Per germline, CDR1 WSHSY and CDR2 SAAADI. The CDR3 is 15 residues long. V lost 1 base to trimming and J lost 7 bases; unmatched junction nucleotides: 7. CDR3 DNA: TGCGCCAGCAGTGAGTATAAGGGGGCATCGAATGAGCAGTTCTTC. Its protein is CASSEYKGASNEQFF.

The chain employs TRBV12-3 or TRBV12-4 and TRBJ1-2, with D hard to call. Trimming stripped 4 bases from V and 8 bases from J, with 11 bases between. The CDR3 has 12 amino acids. The CDR3 loop is CASSYSGTGYTF. DNA of the CDR3: TGTGCCAGCAGTTACTCGGGAACAGGCTACACCTTC.

Concerning this clonotype itself: At one end, the junction sequence differs from germline, possibly due to a read error. The chain carries TRBV20-1 and TRBJ2-3, with a tentative D call TRBD1 (6 bases). Germline V gene data show CDR1 as DFQATT and CDR2 as SNEGSKA (reference sequence). The CDR3 has 10 amino acids. The CDR3 region has the DNA TGCAGTGCTAGAGGGACAGCCTTTCCTTTT. This encodes CSARGTAFPF.

The chain carries TRBV25-1 and TRBJ2-1; D may be TRBD1 or TRBD2 (6 bases each). V was trimmed by 2 bases and J by 2 bases, leaving 10 bases between them. In germline, CDR1 is MGHDK, CDR2 SYGVNS. The CDR3 is 15 amino acids. The CDR3 loop reads CASSELGGTYNEQFF. The CDR3 DNA reads TGTGCCAGCAGTGAACTGGGGGGCACCTACAATGAGCAGTTCTTC.

This clonotype was detected a few times. The CDR3 DNA reads as TGCAGTGCTAATCCCCATTTCGGGACAGCGTATGGCTACACCTTC. Translation: CSANPHFGTAYGYTF. V and J are TRBV20-1 and TRBJ1-2; 7 bases align to TRBD1. J was trimmed by 5 bases and V by 4 bases; bases with no gene match: 13. CDR1 is DFQATT and CDR2 is SNEGSKA in the germline V gene (reference sequence). This CDR3 is 15 amino acids long.

CDR3 residues: CASRPTPDSYEQYF. The CDR3 DNA is TGTGCCAGCAGACCGACACCTGACAGCTACGAGCAGTACTTC. The rearrangement uses TRBV7-3 and TRBJ2-7; D might be TRBD1 (5 bases). The germline gives CDR1 SGHTA, CDR2 FQGTGA. The length of the CDR3 is 14 residues. Trimming pared 6 bases from V and 3 bases from J, leaving 15 bases between.

V usage is TRBV15 and J usage is TRBJ2-1; D is undetermined. Germline V gives CDR1 LNHNV, CDR2 YYDKDF (reference sequence). V lost 0 bases and J 0 bases, leaving 15 bases between the germline ends. This CDR3 is built from 18 residues. CDR3 in DNA: TGTGCCACCAGCAGAGATTCACTGCGCACGAGCTCCTACAATGAGCAGTTCTTC. This translates into CATSRDSLRTSSYNEQFF.

The chain carries TRBV15 and TRBJ1-1, with TRBD1 identical over 10 bases. V was pared by 0 bases and J by 11 bases, with 6 bases of the junction left unmatched. The CDR3 loop spans 14 amino acids. Looked up from germline, CDR1 is LNHNV and CDR2 is YYDKDF (reference sequence). The CDR3, as DNA: TGTGCCACCAGCAGAGATAAGGGACAGGGGAGGGCTTTCTTT. As protein: CATSRDKGQGRAFF.

The rearrangement uses TRBV24-1 and TRBJ1-2; tentatively, D is TRBD1 (5 bases). CDR1 is KGHDR and CDR2 is SFDVKD in the germline V gene. V lost 5 bases and J lost 4, with 10 bases in between. CDR3 length equals 13 residues. CDR3 loop: CATSAAGPYGYTF. The CDR3 nucleotides read TGTGCCACCAGTGCGGCAGGGCCCTATGGCTACACCTTC.

With respect to this clonotype: The conserved phenylalanine or tryptophan normally closing the CDR3 is absent here, so this likely arose from a read error. The V call is TRBV25-1, the J call TRBJ2-5; no definite D call. Germline values: CDR1 MGHDK, CDR2 SYGVNS. The V gene lost 3 bases and the J gene lost 5 bases, with 10 bases spanning the gap. This CDR3 region has 13 residues. The CDR3 is CASSDFPAETQYL. The CDR3 DNA reads TGTGCCAGCAGTGACTTCCCCGCGGAGACCCAGTACCTC.

J is TRBJ1-3 and V is TRBV10-3; a possible D gene is TRBD1 (6 bases). V was pared by 2 bases and J by 3 bases, with 11 bases between. Germline CDR1 reads ENHRY; CDR2 reads SYGVKD. The length of the CDR3 is 15 residues. CDR3 amino acids: CAISEPTGLGNTIYF. CDR3 nucleotide sequence: TGTGCCATCAGTGAGCCTACAGGGCTTGGAAACACCATATATTTT.

The rearrangement links TRBV6-1 to TRBJ1-6; D uncertain. The length of the CDR3 is 13 residues. V was shortened by 3 bases and J by 9 bases, with 9 bases between the two germline ends. Germline assignment: CDR1 MNHNS and CDR2 SASEGT. The CDR3 DNA reads TGTGCCAGCAGTGATCGAGAAAGTTCACCCCTCCACTTT. Protein sequence: CASSDRESSPLHF.

This clonotype has just a few counts. A much more abundant neighbour one base away suggests this may be a read error. The rearrangement uses TRBV28 and TRBJ1-6; TRBD1 aligns across 9 bases. The CDR3 is made up of 19 amino acids. After removal of 2 bases from V and 6 bases from J, the junction contained 14 bases not matched to a gene. The germline gives CDR1 MDHEN, CDR2 SYDVKM. This CDR3 is CASSLRDREGLRTNSPLHF. The CDR3 DNA follows: TGTGCCAGCAGTTTACGGGACAGGGAAGGGTTGCGAACTAATTCACCCCTCCACTTT.

This clonotype occurred once. This chain connects TRBV11-2 to TRBJ2-3; TRBD1 matches 10 bases. CDR3 length: 14 amino acids. Trimming at V came to 5 bases and at J to 3 bases, leaving 2 bases not matched to a gene. Germline V gene data show CDR1 as SGHAT and CDR2 as FQNNGV. CDR3 coding DNA: TGTGCCAGCAGCACGGGACAGGGGACAGATACGCAGTATTTT. Translation: CASSTGQGTDTQYF.

This chain joins TRBV11-2 and TRBJ1-6; D unresolved. The CDR3 is 14 amino acids. The germline V and J ends were trimmed by 3 bases and 7 bases, with 10 bases remaining between them. The V gene's germline CDR1 is SGHAT and CDR2 FQNNGV. The CDR3 DNA sequence: TGTGCCAGCAGCTTGGAGATAGTCAATTCACCCCTCCACTTT. Protein: CASSLEIVNSPLHF.

This clonotype was seen ten or more times. The chain is built from TRBV5-1 and TRBJ2-7, with 9 positions matching TRBD1. The CDR3 extends over 15 amino acids. Germline CDR1 and CDR2: SGHRS and YFSETQ. The trim removed 4 bases at V and 3 bases at J, leaving 8 bases unmatched. The CDR3: CASSLGQGRGYEQYF. The CDR3, as DNA: TGCGCCAGCAGCCTAGGACAGGGGAGGGGCTACGAGCAGTACTTC.

The chain uses TRBV7-7 and TRBJ2-7; the D is unclear. V lost 7 bases and J lost 3, with 10 bases in between. Germline CDR1 SSHAT, CDR2 FNYEAQ (reference sequence). The CDR3 extends over 12 amino acids. This chain's CDR3 is CASTRRFYEQYF. CDR3 in DNA: TGTGCCAGCACTCGCAGGTTCTACGAGCAGTACTTC.

By sample share, this clonotype is medium-sized (0.01 to 0.1%). For the CDR3, the DNA is TGTGCCACCAGCTTAGGGACCGTCACAGATACGCAGTATTTT. It translates to CATSLGTVTDTQYF. The chain is built from TRBV15 and TRBJ2-3; D possibly uses TRBD1 or TRBD2 (5 bases each). The germline V and J ends were trimmed by 5 bases and 2 bases, with 11 bases remaining between them. The CDR3 runs to 14 residues. Germline lookup yields CDR1 LNHNV and CDR2 YYDKDF (reference sequence).

The chain recombines TRBV25-1 with TRBJ2-3, with 8 nucleotides matching TRBD2. The length of the CDR3 is 15 residues. J gave up 1 base and V 6 bases, and 6 bases lay outside the gene matches. CDR1 MGHDK and CDR2 SYGVNS come from the germline V gene. The CDR3 nucleotides read TGTGCCAGCAGCTTGAAGCGGGGGCGCACAGATACGCAGTATTTT. Its translation is CASSLKRGRTDTQYF.

The V gene is TRBV29-1, the J gene TRBJ2-3; D gene uncertain. CDR3 length: 13 residues. Trimming shortened V by 1 base and J by 1 base, and 6 bases separated the two germline ends. CDR1 and CDR2 from the germline V gene are SQVTM and ANQGSEA. The CDR3 DNA reads TGCAGCGTTGAAGTTGTGGGCACAGATACGCAGTATTTT. Translated, it gives CSVEVVGTDTQYF.

This clonotype was recorded at least ten times. Here the CDR3 reads CSARDLLAGGPSSYNEQFF. CDR3 coding DNA: TGCAGTGCTAGAGATCTGTTAGCGGGAGGGCCGAGCTCCTACAATGAGCAGTTCTTC. The genes are TRBV20-1 and TRBJ2-1, with 11 bases matching TRBD2. CDR1 DFQATT and CDR2 SNEGSKA come from the germline V gene (reference sequence). The CDR3 spans 19 residues. The V gene end was trimmed by 0 bases and the J gene end by 0 bases; junction bases not matched to a gene: 10.

V gene TRBV7-6 combines with J gene TRBJ1-1, with D possibly TRBD1 on 6 matching bases. Germline V gene data show CDR1 as SGHVS and CDR2 as FNYEAQ. This CDR3 has 13 amino acids. The ends were cut back, 5 bases at V and 5 bases at J, with 12 bases in the middle. CDR3: CASSLKGETEAFF. DNA for the CDR3: TGTGCCAGCAGCCTAAAGGGGGAGACTGAAGCTTTCTTT.

The rearrangement links TRBV10-3 to TRBJ1-2; perhaps TRBD1 as D (5 bases). Trimming left V 0 bases short and J 4 bases short, with 12 bases between. The CDR3 has 15 residues. CDR1 ENHRY and CDR2 SYGVKD come from the germline V gene. The CDR3 region is CAISESARQSYGYTF. The CDR3 bases are TGTGCCATCAGTGAGTCGGCGCGACAGAGCTATGGCTACACCTTC.

The genes are TRBV25-1 and TRBJ1-6, with D possibly being TRBD1 (5 bases). Per germline, CDR1 MGHDK and CDR2 SYGVNS. With 6 bases removed from V and 7 bases from J, the gap between germline ends came to 7 bases. CDR3 length: 12 residues. CDR3: CASREGNSPLHF. CDR3 nucleotide sequence: TGTGCCAGCAGAGAGGGGAATTCACCCCTCCACTTT.

J is TRBJ2-3 and V is TRBV24-1; D is uncertain. V was clipped by 7 bases and J by 0 bases, with 10 bases between them. The CDR3 is 14 residues long. CDR1 and CDR2 (germline): KGHDR, SFDVKD. The CDR3 DNA is TGTGCCACCAGCGTCTTTTCTAGCACAGATACGCAGTATTTT. This codes for CATSVFSSTDTQYF.

The chain is built from TRBV29-1 and TRBJ2-7; 9 bases line up with TRBD1. The CDR3 sequence is 14 residues long. V shed 7 bases, J shed 2 bases, and the junction held 9 bases outside the gene matches. Germline V gene lookup returns CDR1 SQVTM and CDR2 ANQGSEA. The DNA for the CDR3 is TGCAGCGACCGGGACAGGGCACACCCCTACGAGCAGTACTTC. As protein: CSDRDRAHPYEQYF.

CDR3 protein: CASSDPGGSYNEQFF. CDR3 DNA: TGTGCCAGCAGTGATCCCGGAGGCTCCTACAATGAGCAGTTCTTC. This rearrangement joins TRBV25-1 to TRBJ2-1; D is possibly TRBD2 (5 bases). The CDR3 runs 15 residues. Germline V gives CDR1 MGHDK, CDR2 SYGVNS. The V and J ends lost 3 bases and 0 bases respectively, with 9 bases between them.

This chain connects TRBV4-1 to TRBJ2-3, with D possibly being TRBD2 (6 bases). The CDR3 length is 14 residues. Trimming stripped 1 base from V and 2 bases from J, with 7 bases between. CDR1 is MGHRA, CDR2 YSYEKL, per germline. Written as DNA, the CDR3 is TGCGCCAGCAGCCAAGCGGGGGACACAGATACGCAGTATTTT. As protein: CASSQAGDTDTQYF.

CDR3 nucleotides: TGTGCCAGCAGAGCTAAGGGAGAAGGCTACACCTTC. It yields the protein CASRAKGEGYTF. This rearrangement joins TRBV7-2 to TRBJ1-2; D gene uncertain. V lost 6 bases and J 8 bases, leaving 13 bases between the germline ends. The length of the CDR3 is 12 residues. CDR1 and CDR2 (germline): SGHTA, FQGNSA.

The chain recombines TRBV10-3 with TRBJ1-6, with D possibly TRBD1 on 5 matching bases. Trimming shortened V by 8 bases and J by 6 bases, and 11 bases separated the two germline ends. Germline CDR1 is ENHRY and CDR2 is SYGVKD. The CDR3 has 13 amino acids. The CDR3 DNA reads as TGTGCCATCCGCCAGGGACCTAATTCACCCCTCCACTTT. Translation gives CAIRQGPNSPLHF.